This TCR beta chain originates from a study of blood T cell repertoires in COVID-19. Study as a whole: COVID-19 samples collected from the United States, Italy and Spain covered acute and convalescent phases. From T cells, B-cell-depleted T cells, or PBMCs came the material, which was cDNA or gDNA.

Germline lookup yields CDR1 SGHTA and CDR2 FQGNSA. The CDR3 is 15 amino acids. With V trimmed by 4 bases and J by 4 bases, 6 bases remained unmatched. Original processing notes: Amplifying reference gene primers gave estimates of nucleated cell counts. This table comes from immunoSEQ multiplex PCR, and its TCRdb copy is limited to in-frame clones, with some not included. Clone size and the V and J calls come from that table; the DNA yielded D and trimming. The sample lists about 93,000 clones, over 85% occurring once. This TCR was sampled from a man over 45 with acute or convalescent COVID-19. The specimen was peripheral blood. The V and J genes are TRBV7-2 and TRBJ2-7; 11 bases match TRBD2. The DNA for the CDR3 is TGTGCCAGCAGCTCCGGACTAGCGGGCGCTTACGAGCAGTACTTC. Its protein product is CASSSGLAGAYEQYF.